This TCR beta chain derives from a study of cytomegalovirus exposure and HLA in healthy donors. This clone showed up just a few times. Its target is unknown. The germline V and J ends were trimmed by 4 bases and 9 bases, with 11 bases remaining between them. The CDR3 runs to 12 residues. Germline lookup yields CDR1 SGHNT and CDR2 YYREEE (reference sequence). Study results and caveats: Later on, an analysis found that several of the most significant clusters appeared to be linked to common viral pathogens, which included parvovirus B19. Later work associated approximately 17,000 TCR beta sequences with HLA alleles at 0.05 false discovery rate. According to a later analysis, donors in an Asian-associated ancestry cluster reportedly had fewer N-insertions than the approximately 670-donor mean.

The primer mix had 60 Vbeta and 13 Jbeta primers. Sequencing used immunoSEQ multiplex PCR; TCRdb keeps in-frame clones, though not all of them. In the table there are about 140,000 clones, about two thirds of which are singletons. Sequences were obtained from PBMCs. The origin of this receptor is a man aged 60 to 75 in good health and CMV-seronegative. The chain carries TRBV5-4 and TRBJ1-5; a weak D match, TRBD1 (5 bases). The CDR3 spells CASSPGPGPQHF. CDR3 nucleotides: TGTGCCAGCAGCCCAGGGCCCGGGCCCCAGCATTTT.